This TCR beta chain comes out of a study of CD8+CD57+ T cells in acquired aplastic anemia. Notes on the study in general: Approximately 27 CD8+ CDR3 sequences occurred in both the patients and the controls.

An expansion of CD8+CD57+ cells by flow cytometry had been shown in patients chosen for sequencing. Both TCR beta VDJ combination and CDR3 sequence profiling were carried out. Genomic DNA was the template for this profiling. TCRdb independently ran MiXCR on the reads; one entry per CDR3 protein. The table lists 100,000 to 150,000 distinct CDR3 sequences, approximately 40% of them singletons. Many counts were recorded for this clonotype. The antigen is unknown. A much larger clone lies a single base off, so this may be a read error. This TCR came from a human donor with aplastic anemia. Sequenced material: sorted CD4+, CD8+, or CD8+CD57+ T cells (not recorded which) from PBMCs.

The CDR3 bases are TGTGCCAGCAGCTTAGCGGGCTACGAGCGGTACTTC. It is translated as CASSLAGYERYF. The V and J genes are TRBV7-8 and TRBJ2-7; no clear D. The V gene's germline CDR1 is SGHVS and CDR2 FQNEAQ. The CDR3 runs 12 residues.